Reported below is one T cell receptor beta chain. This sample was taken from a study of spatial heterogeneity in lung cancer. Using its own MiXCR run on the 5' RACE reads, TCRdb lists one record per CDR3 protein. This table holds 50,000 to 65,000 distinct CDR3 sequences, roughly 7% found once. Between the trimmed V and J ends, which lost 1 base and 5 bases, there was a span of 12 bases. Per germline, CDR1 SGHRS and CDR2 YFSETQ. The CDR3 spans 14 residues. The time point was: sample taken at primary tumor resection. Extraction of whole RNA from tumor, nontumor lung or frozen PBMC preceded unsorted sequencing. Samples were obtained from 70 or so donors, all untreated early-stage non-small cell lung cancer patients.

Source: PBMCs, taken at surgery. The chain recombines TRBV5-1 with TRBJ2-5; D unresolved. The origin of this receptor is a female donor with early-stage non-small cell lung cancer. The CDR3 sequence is CASSLFGSEETQYF. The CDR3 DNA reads TGCGCCAGCAGCTTGTTCGGCAGCGAGGAGACCCAGTACTTC.